Listed below are T cell receptor beta chains from one sample, sequenced in a study of OX40 agonist ivuxolimab in advanced cancers. Data came from immunoSEQ multiplex PCR; TCRdb stores just in-frame clones and leaves some out. The sample includes 25,000 or so clones, 80% to 85% of them seen just once. Source: CD4+ or CD8+ T cells sorted from blood, taken in a trial of the OX40 agonist ivuxolimab. All receptors come from an adult with an advanced solid tumor such as melanoma, head and neck, liver or kidney cancer. Both conserved end residues are part of each CDR3. D genes are given only for firm matches. Clone size is given for some rows only: seen once, a few or many times, or a class if the clone is expanded.

j_gene	d_gene	abundance	v_gene	len	CDR3aa	CDR3nt
TRBJ1-1	TRBD1	NA	TRBV5-5	14	CASRWDRGRTEAFF	TGTGCCAGCAGGTGGGACAGGGGGAGGACTGAAGCTTTCTTT
TRBJ2-1	NA	NA	TRBV7-2	15	CASSLRWGRNNEQFF	TGTGCCAGCAGCTTAAGGTGGGGGCGGAACAATGAGCAGTTCTTC
TRBJ1-2	NA	NA	TRBV11-2	14	CASSSGPGNYGYTF	TGTGCCAGCAGCTCCGGACCGGGAAACTATGGCTACACCTTC
TRBJ2-7	TRBD1	NA	TRBV27	13	CASSPDRVREQYF	TGTGCCAGCAGCCCTGACAGGGTGCGCGAGCAGTACTTC
TRBJ1-6	TRBD1	NA	TRBV15	15	CATSITGAGSSPLHF	TGTGCCACCAGCATAACAGGGGCGGGGAGTTCACCCCTCCACTTT
TRBJ2-2	NA	NA	TRBV2	15	CASSIRQLTTGELFF	TGTGCCAGCAGCATTAGACAGCTCACCACCGGGGAGCTGTTTTTT
TRBJ2-5	TRBD1	NA	TRBV6-6	16	CASSLFGTGGRETQYF	TGTGCCAGCAGTTTGTTCGGGACAGGGGGCAGGGAGACCCAGTACTTC
TRBJ2-5	NA	NA	TRBV9	15	CASSVGGGIQETQYF	TGTGCCAGTAGCGTAGGAGGGGGGATCCAAGAGACCCAGTACTTC
TRBJ2-5	NA	NA	TRBV5-4	12	CASSVAQETQYF	TGTGCCAGCAGCGTCGCTCAAGAGACCCAGTACTTC
TRBJ1-2	TRBD1	medium-sized	TRBV27	11	CATGTGDGYTF	TGTGCCACTGGGACAGGGGATGGCTACACCTTC
TRBJ2-5	TRBD1	NA	TRBV18	15	CASSPKGQGEETQYF	TGTGCCAGCTCACCAAAAGGACAGGGAGAAGAGACCCAGTACTTC
TRBJ1-5	NA	NA	TRBV10-3	16	CAISESLTGKSQPQHF	TGTGCCATCAGTGAGTCACTTACAGGGAAGAGTCAGCCCCAGCATTTT
TRBJ2-7	NA	NA	TRBV18	16	CASSPRTAGQAYEQYF	TGTGCCAGCTCACCGCGCACAGCGGGACAAGCCTACGAGCAGTACTTC
TRBJ2-3	TRBD2	NA	TRBV10-3	16	CAIQNDLAGRADTQYF	TGTGCCATCCAAAACGATCTAGCGGGGAGAGCAGATACGCAGTATTTT
TRBJ2-3	TRBD2	NA	TRBV19	15	CASSIKRGAWDTQYF	TGTGCCAGTAGTATAAAGCGGGGGGCCTGGGATACGCAGTATTTT
TRBJ1-2	TRBD1	few	TRBV7-8	14	CASSFGTGRGGYTF	TGTGCCAGCAGCTTCGGGACAGGGCGCGGTGGCTACACCTTC
TRBJ2-4	NA	NA	TRBV9	15	CASSPGGATKNIQYF	TGTGCCAGCAGCCCAGGGGGGGCTACCAAAAACATTCAGTACTTC
TRBJ1-5	TRBD1	once	TRBV7-2	16	CASSSGQGANNQPQHF	TGTGCCAGCAGCTCCGGACAGGGGGCTAACAATCAGCCCCAGCATTTT
TRBJ2-7	TRBD1	NA	TRBV27	12	CASSPTGVEQYF	TGTGCCAGCAGTCCTACAGGGGTCGAGCAGTACTTC
TRBJ2-5	TRBD2	NA	TRBV4-2	15	CASSQWRGGPETQYF	TGTGCCAGCAGCCAGTGGCGGGGGGGCCCAGAGACCCAGTACTTC
TRBJ2-3	NA	NA	TRBV13	14	CASSPYRSTDTQYF	TGTGCCAGCAGCCCTTACAGAAGCACAGATACGCAGTATTTT
TRBJ1-4	NA	NA	TRBV19	14	CASSPGTHNEKLFF	TGTGCCAGTAGCCCCGGGACACACAATGAAAAACTGTTTTTT
TRBJ1-1	NA	NA	TRBV4-1	15	CASSPQDIMNTEAFF	TGCGCCAGCAGCCCTCAGGACATCATGAACACTGAAGCTTTCTTT
TRBJ1-2	NA	NA	TRBV2	14	CASEPGRSNYGYTF	TGTGCCAGCGAGCCAGGCAGGAGTAACTATGGCTACACCTTC
TRBJ2-1	NA	NA	TRBV7-9	12	CASSGSGAEQFF	TGTGCCAGCAGCGGCTCTGGGGCTGAGCAGTTCTTC
TRBJ1-2	NA	NA	TRBV27	13	CASSFSQNYGYTF	TGTGCCAGCAGTTTTAGCCAGAACTATGGCTACACCTTC
TRBJ2-1	NA	NA	TRBV5-6	12	CASSLEANEQFF	TGTGCCAGCAGCTTGGAAGCCAATGAGCAGTTCTTC
TRBJ2-7	NA	NA	TRBV7-9	13	CASSSSQGYEQYF	TGTGCCAGCAGCTCGAGCCAGGGCTACGAGCAGTACTTC
TRBJ1-4	NA	NA	TRBV6-6	14	CASSYNYGAEKLFF	TGTGCCAGCAGTTACAATTACGGAGCTGAAAAACTGTTTTTT
TRBJ1-4	NA	NA	TRBV29-1	15	CSVGNTGSGNEKLFF	TGCAGCGTTGGTAATACAGGGAGCGGTAATGAAAAACTGTTTTTT
TRBJ2-7	NA	NA	TRBV9	14	CASSVADSSYEQYF	TGTGCCAGCAGCGTGGCGGATAGCTCCTACGAGCAGTACTTC
TRBJ1-5	NA	once	TRBV4-3	17	CASSQDPGGRNNQPQHF	TGCGCCAGCAGCCAAGACCCCGGCGGAAGGAACAATCAGCCCCAGCATTTT
TRBJ2-2	NA	NA	TRBV6-5	15	CASRLDSPNTGELFF	TGTGCCAGCAGGCTGGACAGCCCGAACACCGGGGAGCTGTTTTTT
TRBJ2-7	TRBD1	NA	TRBV4-3	17	CASSQDNAGTGLYEQYF	TGCGCCAGCAGCCAAGACAATGCCGGGACAGGTTTATACGAGCAGTACTTC
TRBJ1-5	NA	NA	TRBV27	12	CASSLLGQPQHF	TGTGCCAGCAGTTTATTGGGTCAGCCCCAGCATTTT
TRBJ1-2	TRBD1	NA	TRBV7-9	15	CASSLGTGDYYGYTF	TGTGCCAGCAGCTTGGGGACAGGGGATTACTATGGCTACACCTTC
TRBJ2-3	TRBD2	NA	TRBV7-9	14	CATPSSGGTDTQYF	TGTGCCACCCCGTCTAGCGGGGGCACAGATACGCAGTATTTT
TRBJ1-2	TRBD1	NA	TRBV9	14	CASSVAGTGFGYTF	TGTGCCAGCAGCGTAGCCGGGACAGGGTTTGGCTACACCTTC
TRBJ1-1	TRBD1	NA	TRBV5-6	14	CASSFQGGSTEAFF	TGTGCCAGCAGCTTTCAGGGGGGCTCCACTGAAGCTTTCTTT
TRBJ2-7	TRBD1	NA	TRBV11-1	17	CASSLGQGKDWTYEQYF	TGTGCCAGCAGCCTGGGACAGGGAAAAGACTGGACCTACGAGCAGTACTTC
TRBJ2-5	TRBD1	medium-sized	TRBV25-1	14	CASSWTGYQETQYF	TGTGCCAGCAGCTGGACAGGGTACCAAGAGACCCAGTACTTC
TRBJ2-3	TRBD1	NA	TRBV6-6	14	CAGKQGAGADTQYF	TGTGCCGGTAAACAGGGGGCAGGGGCAGATACGCAGTATTTT
TRBJ2-1	NA	NA	TRBV6-6	15	CASILDWPAYNEQFF	TGTGCCAGCATCCTAGATTGGCCAGCCTACAATGAGCAGTTCTTC
TRBJ1-5	NA	NA	TRBV6-6	14	CASSYSSGAQPQHF	TGTGCCAGCAGTTACTCGTCCGGGGCTCAGCCCCAGCATTTT
TRBJ1-4	TRBD1	NA	TRBV5-4	15	CASSNSGGGKEKLFF	TGTGCCAGCAGCAACTCAGGGGGGGGAAAGGAAAAACTGTTTTTT
TRBJ1-1	NA	NA	TRBV6-5	15	CASSYQVGMNTEAFF	TGTGCCAGCAGTTACCAGGTTGGAATGAACACTGAAGCTTTCTTT
TRBJ2-5	TRBD1	NA	TRBV6-6	15	CASSKEDRGQETQYF	TGTGCCAGCAGTAAGGAGGACAGGGGACAGGAGACCCAGTACTTC
TRBJ2-1	TRBD1	NA	TRBV11-2	13	CASRSTGPGEQFF	TGTGCCAGCAGATCGACAGGGCCTGGGGAGCAGTTCTTC
TRBJ1-2	NA	few	TRBV27	13	CASSHLTDYGYTF	TGTGCCAGCAGTCACCTTACAGATTATGGCTACACCTTC
TRBJ1-1	NA	NA	TRBV5-6	13	CASSLQGNTEAFF	TGTGCCAGCAGCTTACAGGGGAACACTGAAGCTTTCTTT
TRBJ2-3	TRBD1	NA	TRBV5-4	16	CASSLPGTGGTDTQYF	TGTGCCAGCAGCTTGCCCGGGACAGGGGGCACAGATACGCAGTATTTT
TRBJ2-3	NA	NA	TRBV7-9	13	CASSRLLTDTQYF	TGTGCCAGCAGTAGGCTGCTCACAGATACGCAGTATTTT
TRBJ2-7	NA	NA	TRBV5-4	14	CASNLGGLGIEQYF	TGTGCCAGCAACCTCGGGGGATTGGGGATTGAGCAGTACTTC
TRBJ1-1	NA	NA	TRBV10-1	15	CASSESMSDGTEAFF	TGCGCCAGCAGTGAGTCGATGAGTGATGGGACTGAAGCTTTCTTT
TRBJ2-1	NA	NA	TRBV6-6	14	CASSLTRQSNEQFF	TGTGCCAGCAGTCTAACCCGACAGAGCAATGAGCAGTTCTTC